This is a list of T cell receptor beta chains from one sample in a study of beta chain features in type 1 diabetes. Using immunoSEQ multiplex PCR, the repertoire was profiled, and TCRdb retains in-frame clones only, with some absent. Of nearly 700,000 clones listed, around 15% are singletons. Sequenced: naive CD4+ T cells from blood. The source is a man between 18 and 29 years old with type 1 diabetes. The CDR3 runs from the conserved cysteine through the conserved F or W. A D gene is named only where the DNA matches it firmly. The size entry is marked missing in some rows and otherwise reads once, few, many or a size class.

TRBV6-1	TRBJ2-7	few	TRBD1	CASSAPGQGSYEQYF	TGTGCCAGCAGTGCGCCGGGACAGGGATCCTACGAGCAGTACTTC
TRBV7-9	TRBJ1-2	few	NA	CASSLMVSYGYTF	TGTGCCAGCAGCTTGATGGTATCCTATGGCTACACCTTC
TRBV10-2	TRBJ1-1	few	NA	CASSSEYTEAFF	TGCGCCAGCAGTTCCGAATACACTGAAGCTTTCTTT
TRBV25-1	TRBJ1-1	few	NA	CASVDSLNTEAFF	TGTGCCAGCGTTGACAGTCTGAACACTGAAGCTTTCTTT
TRBV6-6	TRBJ2-5	few	NA	CASSYGGKQETQYF	TGTGCCAGCAGTTACGGGGGAAAACAAGAGACCCAGTACTTC
TRBV29-1	TRBJ2-3	NA	NA	CSVAGTLSTDTQYF	TGCAGCGTCGCCGGGACACTTAGCACAGATACGCAGTATTTT
TRBV27	TRBJ1-2	NA	TRBD1	CASTKDRGLGYTF	TGTGCCAGCACCAAGGACAGGGGGCTTGGCTACACCTTC
TRBV30	TRBJ1-1	few	NA	CAWTRTATFMNTEAFF	TGTGCCTGGACCCGGACAGCTACTTTCATGAACACTGAAGCTTTCTTT
TRBV7-9	TRBJ1-6	NA	NA	CASSLDSRVGSPLHF	TGTGCCAGCAGCCTGGACTCGCGTGTTGGATCACCCCTCCACTTT
TRBV7-9	TRBJ2-7	NA	TRBD2	CASSPGLAGANYEQYF	TGTGCCAGCAGCCCCGGACTAGCGGGGGCCAACTACGAGCAGTACTTC
TRBV7-9	TRBJ1-6	NA	NA	CASSPPGAPLGSPLHF	TGTGCCAGCAGCCCGCCGGGGGCCCCCTTAGGGTCACCCCTCCACTTT
TRBV2	TRBJ2-1	NA	TRBD1	CASEFGTGVYEQFF	TGTGCCAGCGAATTTGGGACAGGGGTCTATGAGCAGTTCTTC
TRBV30	TRBJ2-5	NA	NA	CAWSVKSAGQETQYF	TGTGCCTGGAGTGTAAAGTCGGCGGGACAAGAGACCCAGTACTTC
TRBV25-1	TRBJ1-1	NA	NA	CASSEERVNTEAFF	TGTGCCAGCAGTGAAGAGAGGGTGAACACTGAAGCTTTCTTT
TRBV2	TRBJ2-2	NA	NA	CASSVEGSGGELFF	TGTGCCAGCAGTGTAGAGGGATCCGGCGGGGAGCTGTTTTTT
TRBV2	TRBJ2-2	few	TRBD1	CASSAGTANTGELFF	TGTGCCAGCAGTGCAGGGACAGCGAACACCGGGGAGCTGTTTTTT
TRBV10-2	TRBJ2-3	few	NA	CASQVGTDTQYF	TGCGCCAGCCAGGTTGGCACAGATACGCAGTATTTT
TRBV7-9	TRBJ2-1	NA	NA	CASRGTLPTSDEQFF	TGTGCCAGCAGGGGGACTTTACCAACTTCCGATGAGCAGTTCTTC
TRBV28	TRBJ2-7	NA	NA	CASRAAYEQYF	TGTGCCAGCAGAGCCGCCTACGAGCAGTACTTC
TRBV14	TRBJ1-1	few	NA	CASRLDPNTEAFF	TGTGCCAGCAGATTAGACCCTAACACTGAAGCTTTCTTT
TRBV30	TRBJ1-1	few	TRBD1	CAFHRDREAFF	TGTGCCTTTCACCGGGACAGGGAAGCTTTCTTT
TRBV5-8	TRBJ1-2	NA	NA	CASSPAGVGYTF	TGTGCCAGCAGCCCCGCGGGTGTGGGCTACACCTTC
TRBV2	TRBJ2-5	NA	NA	CASTRTYETQYF	TGTGCCAGCACTAGGACTTACGAGACCCAGTACTTC
TRBV29-1	TRBJ2-5	few	NA	CSVVRGETQYF	TGCAGCGTTGTTAGGGGAGAGACCCAGTACTTC
TRBV6-1	TRBJ2-6	NA	NA	CASGGVGANVLTF	TGTGCCAGCGGAGGGGTCGGGGCCAACGTCCTGACTTTC
TRBV5-1	TRBJ1-1	NA	NA	CASSLRTESNTEAFF	TGCGCCAGCAGCTTGAGGACGGAATCGAACACTGAAGCTTTCTTT
TRBV10-3	TRBJ1-2	NA	TRBD1	CAISGLTGTADGYTF	TGTGCCATCAGTGGCCTTACCGGGACAGCTGATGGCTACACCTTC
TRBV5-1	TRBJ1-5	NA	NA	CASSLEGQPQHF	TGCGCCAGCAGCTTGGAGGGGCAGCCCCAGCATTTT
TRBV7-9	TRBJ1-2	few	NA	CASSLGAPGYGYTF	TGTGCCAGCAGCTTAGGGGCCCCAGGTTATGGCTACACCTTC
TRBV4-1	TRBJ2-5	few	NA	CASSQGDGGLQETQYF	TGCGCCAGCAGCCAAGGTGACGGGGGGCTTCAAGAGACCCAGTACTTC
TRBV5-6	TRBJ1-5	few	TRBD1	CASSFGQGNQPQHF	TGTGCCAGCAGCTTTGGACAGGGTAATCAGCCCCAGCATTTT
TRBV2	TRBJ1-2	few	NA	CASTTSRAGNGYTF	TGTGCCAGCACCACCTCCCGGGCAGGCAATGGCTACACCTTC
TRBV4-2	TRBJ1-4	NA	NA	CASSQVAPATNEKLFF	TGTGCCAGCAGCCAAGTCGCCCCTGCAACTAATGAAAAACTGTTTTTT
TRBV7-8	TRBJ2-5	NA	NA	CASHETAMYQETQYF	TGTGCCAGCCACGAGACGGCCATGTACCAAGAGACCCAGTACTTC
TRBV15	TRBJ1-5	NA	NA	CAVGHGNQPQHF	TGTGCCGTCGGACACGGGAATCAGCCCCAGCATTTT
TRBV2	TRBJ2-7	few	TRBD2	CASSELGREGWHEQYF	TGTGCCAGCAGTGAATTGGGAAGGGAGGGGTGGCACGAGCAGTACTTC
TRBV18	TRBJ1-2	few	TRBD1	CASSPGDSNYGYTF	TGTGCCAGCTCACCAGGGGACAGCAACTATGGCTACACCTTC
TRBV7-9	TRBJ2-3	few	NA	CASSLYTGLTQYF	TGTGCCAGCAGCTTATACACAGGGTTAACGCAGTATTTT
TRBV28	TRBJ2-3	few	NA	CASSPSPGTKSTDTQYF	TGTGCCAGCAGTCCATCCCCCGGGACCAAAAGCACAGATACGCAGTATTTT
TRBV5-1	TRBJ2-7	NA	TRBD2	CASSPQTSGVYEQYF	TGCGCCAGCAGCCCCCAAACTAGCGGGGTTTACGAGCAGTACTTC
TRBV18	TRBJ1-2	NA	NA	CASSPSQGNNYGYTF	TGTGCCAGCTCACCAAGCCAGGGGAATAACTATGGCTACACCTTC
TRBV10-2	TRBJ1-5	NA	NA	CASRDPQLVPQHF	TGCGCCAGCAGGGATCCACAATTGGTGCCCCAGCATTTT
TRBV15	TRBJ1-4	once	NA	CATSRGPGEKLFF	TGTGCCACCAGCAGGGGCCCTGGGGAAAAACTGTTTTTT
TRBV27	TRBJ1-4	NA	NA	CASSFGGPSNEKLFF	TGTGCCAGCAGTTTCGGGGGGCCCTCTAATGAAAAACTGTTTTTT
TRBV9	TRBJ1-1	NA	TRBD1	CASSFYRGRVTEAFF	TGTGCCAGCAGCTTCTACAGGGGGCGGGTCACTGAAGCTTTCTTT